These 11 T cell receptor beta chains were all obtained from the same sample, sequenced in a study of brain metastases from non-small cell lung cancer. TCRdb's table, derived via immunoSEQ multiplex PCR, lists solely in-frame clones and lacks some. There are 2,500 to 3,000 clones in the sample; around 83% occur only once, and roughly 4.5% lies in the top ten. The sequenced sample consisted of primary lung tumor tissue. Every receptor here comes from a donor older than 35 with non-small cell lung cancer.

The sample holds one count of this clone. V and J are TRBV28 and TRBJ2-3, with 8 bases fitting TRBD2. V shed 5 bases and J 15 bases; nucleotides not matched to a gene: 10. CDR3 length equals 12 residues. The germline V gene encodes CDR1 MDHEN and CDR2 SYDVKM. For the CDR3, the DNA is TGTGCCAGCAGTGTTCCGGGACTAGAGAATTATTTT. Amino acids: CASSVPGLENYF. Full variable domain (outside the CDR3, taken from reference TRBV28 and TRBJ2-3): DVKVTQSSRYLVKRTGEKVFLECVQDMDHENMFWYRQDPGLGLRLIYFSYDVKMKEKGDIPEGYSVSREKKERFSLILESASTNQTSMYLCASSVPGLENYFGPGTRLTVL.

The chain uses TRBV7-9 and TRBJ2-5; 7 bases are shared with TRBD2. After removal of 8 bases from V and 4 bases from J, the junction contained 7 bases not matched to a gene. In germline, CDR1 is SEHNR, CDR2 FQNEAQ (reference sequence). This CDR3 has 13 amino acids. The CDR3 loop reads CASRGGVGETQYF. Written as DNA, the CDR3 is TGTGCCAGCCGGGGAGGGGTCGGAGAGACCCAGTACTTC.

This clone was recorded only once. The V call is TRBV6-6, the J call TRBJ2-5; no clear D. This CDR3 region has 12 residues. The V end was cut by 3 bases, the J end by 5 bases, with 7 bases between. Germline lookup yields CDR1 MNHNY and CDR2 SVGAGI (reference sequence). CDR3 in DNA: TGTGCCAGCAGTTATGTAAGGGAGACCCAGTACTTC. Translated: CASSYVRETQYF.

This chain uses TRBV2 with TRBJ1-3; 9 bases agree with TRBD1. This CDR3 has 15 amino acids. The V gene end was trimmed by 7 bases and the J gene end by 1 base; junction bases not matched to a gene: 5. CDR1 and CDR2 (germline): SNHLY, FYNNEI. The CDR3 DNA is TGTGCCAGCAAAATTGGGACAGGGTCTGGAAACACCATATATTTT. Protein: CASKIGTGSGNTIYF.

The chain combines TRBV2 with TRBJ1-1; TRBD1 matches at 7 bases. J gave up 1 base and V 10 bases, and 9 bases lay outside the gene matches. The germline CDR1 and CDR2 sequences are SNHLY and FYNNEI. The CDR3 is made up of 14 amino acids. As DNA, the CDR3 is TGTGCCACCCGGACAGGCCCAGGGAACACTGAAGCTTTCTTT. This translates into CATRTGPGNTEAFF.

The chain uses TRBV4-3 and TRBJ1-6, with D unresolved. The germline CDR1 and CDR2 sequences are LGHNA and YSLEER. V was cut by 1 base and J by 10 bases, with 5 bases left in between. The CDR3 runs to 12 residues. CDR3 sequence (DNA): TGCGCCAGCAGCCAAGGCTACTCACCCCTCCACTTT. Protein product: CASSQGYSPLHF.

This clone was observed once. This chain joins TRBV6-2 or TRBV6-3 and TRBJ1-2; 10 nucleotides line up with TRBD1. Trimming cost V 6 bases and J 9 bases; bases outside gene matches: 10. This CDR3 comprises 14 residues. The germline gives CDR1 MNHEY, CDR2 SVGEGT. The CDR3 nucleotides read TGTGCCAGCAGCCGACAGGGGGCCATTCGAAGCTACACCTTC. Translated, it gives CASSRQGAIRSYTF.

The CDR3 region has the DNA TGTGCCGGTCAGACAGGGCAGTCCACTGAAGCTTTCTTT. It yields the protein CAGQTGQSTEAFF. J is TRBJ1-1 and V is TRBV30; 7 bases are a match to TRBD1. The CDR3 extends over 13 amino acids. Germline assignment: CDR1 GTSNPN and CDR2 SVGIG (reference sequence). The junction had 10 bases not matched to a gene; V was cut back by 8 bases and J by 4 bases.

The rearrangement uses TRBV6-5 and TRBJ2-1; 11 bases agree with TRBD2. Per germline, CDR1 MNHEY and CDR2 SVGAGI. The junction had 11 bases not matched to a gene; V was cut back by 7 bases and J by 9 bases. The CDR3 is 15 residues long. CDR3 coding DNA: TGTGCCAGCAAACTAGCGGGGGCTGACAGTGGTGAGCAGTTCTTC. Protein sequence: CASKLAGADSGEQFF.

This clone was found a few times. V and J are TRBV9 and TRBJ2-3, with 13 bases fitting TRBD2. Looked up from germline, CDR1 is SGDLS and CDR2 is YYNGEE. V lost 3 bases and J lost 5; bases outside the gene matches: 3. CDR3 length equals 15 residues. The CDR3 bases are TGTGCCAGCAGCGCGGGACTAGCGGGGCTAGATACGCAGTATTTT. Translating it yields CASSAGLAGLDTQYF.

As concerns this clone: At one end the junction does not follow the germline gene, possibly because of a read error. The V call is TRBV9, the J call TRBJ1-1, with a possible D match to TRBD1 (5 bases). The CDR3 is 13 amino acids. Looked up from germline, CDR1 is SGDLS and CDR2 is YYNGEE. The chain's CDR3 is CASSQSQGTKAFF. For the CDR3, the DNA is TGTGCCAGCAGCCAGTCTCAGGGCACTAAAGCTTTCTTT.